This T cell receptor beta chain appears in the sequencing data of a study of blood T cell repertoires in COVID-19. For the study at large: Sites in the United States, Italy and Spain provided acute and convalescent COVID-19 samples. The analysed material was cDNA or gDNA that came from T cells, B-cell-depleted T cells, or PBMCs.

The V end lost 4 bases, the J end lost 2 bases, and 7 bases lay between the germline ends. Germline values: CDR1 SGHNT, CDR2 YYREEE (reference sequence). The CDR3 has 12 residues. Per the original methods: Nucleated cell number was recorded as an estimate derived from reference gene primer amplification. The data were produced by immunoSEQ multiplex PCR, yet TCRdb's version contains in-frame clones alone and is incomplete. V, J and clone size derive from that table, while D and trimming were established from the DNA sequence. There are around 72,000 clones in the sample; around four fifths occur only once, and about 20% lies in the top ten.

This receptor was obtained from a woman at least 80 years old with acute or convalescent COVID-19. The gene calls are TRBV5-4 and TRBJ2-7; possible D gene TRBD2, 5 bases. The sequencing input was peripheral blood. The CDR3 region has the DNA TGTGCCAGCAGCCCGGGGACCTACGAGCAGTACTTC. This translates into CASSPGTYEQYF.